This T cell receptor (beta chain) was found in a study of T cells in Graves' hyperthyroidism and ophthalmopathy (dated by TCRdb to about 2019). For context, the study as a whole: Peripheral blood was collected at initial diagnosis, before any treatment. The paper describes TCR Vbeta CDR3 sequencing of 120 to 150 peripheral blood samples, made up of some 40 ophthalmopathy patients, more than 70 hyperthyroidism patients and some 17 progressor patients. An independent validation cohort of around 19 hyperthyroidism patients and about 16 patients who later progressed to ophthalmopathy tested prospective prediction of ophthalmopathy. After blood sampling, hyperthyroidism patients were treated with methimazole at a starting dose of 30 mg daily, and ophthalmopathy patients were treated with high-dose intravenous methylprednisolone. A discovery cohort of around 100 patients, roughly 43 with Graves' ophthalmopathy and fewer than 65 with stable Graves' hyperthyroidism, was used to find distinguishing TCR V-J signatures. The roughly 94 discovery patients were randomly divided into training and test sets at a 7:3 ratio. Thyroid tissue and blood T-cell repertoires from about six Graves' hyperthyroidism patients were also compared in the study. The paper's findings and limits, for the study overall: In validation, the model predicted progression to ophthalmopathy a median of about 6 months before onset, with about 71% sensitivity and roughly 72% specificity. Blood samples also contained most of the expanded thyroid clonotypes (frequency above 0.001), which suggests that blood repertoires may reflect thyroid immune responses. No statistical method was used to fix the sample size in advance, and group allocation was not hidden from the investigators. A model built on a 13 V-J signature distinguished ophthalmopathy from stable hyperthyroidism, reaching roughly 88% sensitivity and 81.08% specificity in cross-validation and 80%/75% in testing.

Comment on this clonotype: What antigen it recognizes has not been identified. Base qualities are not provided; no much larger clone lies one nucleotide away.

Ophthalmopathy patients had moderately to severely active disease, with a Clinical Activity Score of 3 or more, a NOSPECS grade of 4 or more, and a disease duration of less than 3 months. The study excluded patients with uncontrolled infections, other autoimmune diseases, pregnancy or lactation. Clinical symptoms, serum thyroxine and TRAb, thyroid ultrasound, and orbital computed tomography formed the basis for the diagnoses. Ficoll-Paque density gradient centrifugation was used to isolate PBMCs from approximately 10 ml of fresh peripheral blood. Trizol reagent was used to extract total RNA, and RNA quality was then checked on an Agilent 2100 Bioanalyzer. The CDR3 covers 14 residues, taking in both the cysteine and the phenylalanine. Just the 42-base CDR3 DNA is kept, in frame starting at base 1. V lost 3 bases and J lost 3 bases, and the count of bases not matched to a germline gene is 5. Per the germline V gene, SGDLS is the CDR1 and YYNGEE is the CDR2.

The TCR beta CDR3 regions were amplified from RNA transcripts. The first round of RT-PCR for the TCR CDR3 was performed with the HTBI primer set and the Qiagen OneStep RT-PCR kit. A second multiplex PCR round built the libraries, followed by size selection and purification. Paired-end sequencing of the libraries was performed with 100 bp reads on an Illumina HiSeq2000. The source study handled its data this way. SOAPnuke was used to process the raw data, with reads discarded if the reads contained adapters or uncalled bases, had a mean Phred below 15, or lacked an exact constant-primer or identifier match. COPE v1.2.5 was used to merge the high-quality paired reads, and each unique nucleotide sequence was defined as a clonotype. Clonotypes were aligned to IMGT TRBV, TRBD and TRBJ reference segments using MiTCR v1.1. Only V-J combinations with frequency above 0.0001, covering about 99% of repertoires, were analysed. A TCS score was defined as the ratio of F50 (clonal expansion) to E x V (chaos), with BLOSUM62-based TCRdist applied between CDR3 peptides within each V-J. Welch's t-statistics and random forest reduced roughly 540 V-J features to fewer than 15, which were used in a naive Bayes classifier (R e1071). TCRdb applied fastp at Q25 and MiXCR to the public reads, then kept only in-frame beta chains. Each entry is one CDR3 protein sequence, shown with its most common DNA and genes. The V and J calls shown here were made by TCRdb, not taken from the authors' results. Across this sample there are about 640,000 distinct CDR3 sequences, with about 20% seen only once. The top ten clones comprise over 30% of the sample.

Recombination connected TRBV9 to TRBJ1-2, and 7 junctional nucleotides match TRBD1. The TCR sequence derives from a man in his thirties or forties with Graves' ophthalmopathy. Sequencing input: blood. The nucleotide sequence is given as TGTGCCAGCAGCGCAGGGGGACGGGACTATGGCTACACCTTC. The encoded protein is CASSAGGRDYGYTF.